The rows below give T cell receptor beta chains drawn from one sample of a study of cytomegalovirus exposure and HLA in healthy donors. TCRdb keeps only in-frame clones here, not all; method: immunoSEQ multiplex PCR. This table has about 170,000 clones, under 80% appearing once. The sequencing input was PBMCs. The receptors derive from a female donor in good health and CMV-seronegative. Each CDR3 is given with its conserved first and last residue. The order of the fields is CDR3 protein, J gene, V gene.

CASSITADGTWGSYNEQFF	TRBJ2-1	TRBV7-3
CASSLVTSGSYEQYF	TRBJ2-7	TRBV7-9
CASSSGTSGGIYTDTQYF	TRBJ2-3	TRBV13
CSAGENEKLFF	TRBJ1-4	TRBV20-1
CSVEGIRGETQYF	TRBJ2-5	TRBV29-1
CASSVGGGDSQPQHF	TRBJ1-5	TRBV9
CASSLIPSLAGGNGELFF	TRBJ2-2	TRBV7-9
CASSPRSGNQPQHF	TRBJ1-5	TRBV19
CASNKPGQGTEKLFF	TRBJ1-4	TRBV19
CASSSTPNTGSEQYF	TRBJ2-7	TRBV28
CAWTTGILGYGYTF	TRBJ1-2	TRBV30
CAISESADLNTEAFF	TRBJ1-1	TRBV10-3
CASRAGTSSSYEQYF	TRBJ2-7	TRBV6-5
CASSLGGQHGYTF	TRBJ1-2	TRBV7-9
CASSPQVPNSPLHF	TRBJ1-6	TRBV18
CASSNPGTGRSGELFF	TRBJ2-2	TRBV7-3
CASSDRDTYYTF	TRBJ1-2	TRBV4-3
CASSRDSWNEAFF	TRBJ1-1	TRBV6-1
CASSVSGLQETQYF	TRBJ2-5	TRBV9
CASSPPGLAETQYF	TRBJ2-5	TRBV5-4
CASSQDGGGHNEQFF	TRBJ2-1	TRBV4-2
CASSFNGQGNQPQHF	TRBJ1-5	TRBV2
CASSQDSTGSNQPQHF	TRBJ1-5	TRBV4-1
CASSLRRAGLRGEQYF	TRBJ2-7	TRBV5-4
CASSFYWRGIENTEAFF	TRBJ1-1	TRBV5-5
CASSWWDRGSYNEQFF	TRBJ2-1	TRBV5-1
CASSIQQGDGYTF	TRBJ1-2	TRBV5-4
CASSPRGTTYDEQFF	TRBJ2-1	TRBV9
CASSPRLTGFQETQYF	TRBJ2-5	TRBV7-9
CASSPQGLTNTEAFF	TRBJ1-1	TRBV9
CASSQDWLTYNEQFF	TRBJ2-1	TRBV4-1